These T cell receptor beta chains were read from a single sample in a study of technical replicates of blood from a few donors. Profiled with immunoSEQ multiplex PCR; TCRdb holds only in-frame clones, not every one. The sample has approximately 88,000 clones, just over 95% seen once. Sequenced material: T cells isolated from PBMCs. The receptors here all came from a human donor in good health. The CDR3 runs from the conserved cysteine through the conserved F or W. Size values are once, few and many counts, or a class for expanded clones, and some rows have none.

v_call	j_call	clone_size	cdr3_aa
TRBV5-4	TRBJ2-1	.	CASSRDSYNEQFF
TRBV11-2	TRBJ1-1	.	CASSLVMRLAEAFF
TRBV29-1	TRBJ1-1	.	CSVDYTEAFF
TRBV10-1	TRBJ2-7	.	CASSELAGGNEQYF
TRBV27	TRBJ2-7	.	CASSTTSGSSYEQYF
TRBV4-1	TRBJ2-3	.	CASSQVIAKGGRPDTQYF
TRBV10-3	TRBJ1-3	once	CAIGQGASGNTIYF
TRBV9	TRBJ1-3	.	CASSDPRSGPGNTIYF
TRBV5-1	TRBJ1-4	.	CASSWGQGAVNEKLFF
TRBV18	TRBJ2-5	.	CASVDRGDGETQYF
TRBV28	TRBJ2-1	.	CASSPPGQGLGEQFF
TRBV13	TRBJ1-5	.	CASSLGAYNQPQHF
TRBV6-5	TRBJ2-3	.	CASSSYRGDTDTQYF
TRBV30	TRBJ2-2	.	CAWSVMGAQNTGELFF
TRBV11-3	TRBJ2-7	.	CASSTWETSGPYEQYF
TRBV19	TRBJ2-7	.	CASSNRDYAYEQYF
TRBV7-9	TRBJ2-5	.	CASSLETGAKETQYF
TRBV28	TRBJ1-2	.	CASSSQTFYGYTF
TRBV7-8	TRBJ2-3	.	CASSLSGTDTQYF
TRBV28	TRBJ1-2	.	CASSLRDTYRPYGYTF
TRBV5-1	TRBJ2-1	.	CASSGQGKLSSYNEQFF
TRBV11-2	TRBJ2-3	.	CASSLGATYYTDTQYF
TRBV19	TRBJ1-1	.	CATRQGGREAFF
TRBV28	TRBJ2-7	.	CASSFGNRAYEQYF
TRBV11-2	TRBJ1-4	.	CASSLVAGANEKLFF